This TCR beta chain was recorded in a study of OX40 agonist ivuxolimab in advanced cancers. Background on the study: Ivuxolimab is an agonistic anti-OX40 (CD134) antibody, and patients were treated with it. Notes on the study in general: Among the nonresponders, some also had low normalized T-cell clonal expansion.

Blood sampling was done at baseline, cycle 4 day 1, and cycle 7 day 1. Method: immunoSEQ multiplex PCR; TCRdb's copy keeps in-frame clones and lacks some. The sample contains tens of thousands of clones, around nine tenths of which appear only once. As concerns this clone: Its antigen is undetermined.

This sequence was found in an adult with an advanced solid tumor such as melanoma, head and neck, liver or kidney cancer. The sample in question was CD4+ or CD8+ T cells sorted from blood, obtained in a trial of the OX40 agonist ivuxolimab.

CDR3 bases: TGTGCCAGCAGCTTAGCGTCAGGGTCCTTCTACGAGCAGTACTTC. Translation: CASSLASGSFYEQYF. The chain is built from TRBV11-2 and TRBJ2-7; D possibly corresponds to TRBD1 (5 bases). V was trimmed by 1 base and J by 3 bases, leaving 13 bases between them. The CDR3 has 15 residues. Germline assignment: CDR1 SGHAT and CDR2 FQNNGV.